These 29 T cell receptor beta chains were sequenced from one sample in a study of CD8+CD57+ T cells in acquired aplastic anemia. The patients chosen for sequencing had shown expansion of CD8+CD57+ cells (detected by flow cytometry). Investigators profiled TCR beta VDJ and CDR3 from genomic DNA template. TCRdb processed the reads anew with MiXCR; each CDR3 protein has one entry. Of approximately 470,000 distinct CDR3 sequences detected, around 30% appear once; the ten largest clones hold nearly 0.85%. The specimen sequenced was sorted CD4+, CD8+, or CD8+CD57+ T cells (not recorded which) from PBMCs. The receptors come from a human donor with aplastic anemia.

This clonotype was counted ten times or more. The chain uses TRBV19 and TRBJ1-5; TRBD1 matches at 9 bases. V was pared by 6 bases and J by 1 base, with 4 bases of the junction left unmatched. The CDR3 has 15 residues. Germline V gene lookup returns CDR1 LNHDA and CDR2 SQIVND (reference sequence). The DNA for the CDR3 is TGTGCCAGTAGCTGGGACAGGGAGAGCAATCAGCCCCAGCATTTT. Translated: CASSWDRESNQPQHF.

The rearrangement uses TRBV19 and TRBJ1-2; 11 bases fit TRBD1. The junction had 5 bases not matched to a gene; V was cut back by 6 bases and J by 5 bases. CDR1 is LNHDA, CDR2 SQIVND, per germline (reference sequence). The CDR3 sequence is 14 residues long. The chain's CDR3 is CASRIGQGAYGYTF. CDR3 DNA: TGTGCCAGTAGGATCGGACAGGGGGCATATGGCTACACCTTC.

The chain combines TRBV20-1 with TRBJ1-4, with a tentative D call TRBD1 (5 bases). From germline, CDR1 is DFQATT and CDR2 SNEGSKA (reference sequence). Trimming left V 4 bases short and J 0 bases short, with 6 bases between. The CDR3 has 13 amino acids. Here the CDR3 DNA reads TGCAGTGCTAAACAGGCAACTAATGAAAAACTGTTTTTT. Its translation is CSAKQATNEKLFF.

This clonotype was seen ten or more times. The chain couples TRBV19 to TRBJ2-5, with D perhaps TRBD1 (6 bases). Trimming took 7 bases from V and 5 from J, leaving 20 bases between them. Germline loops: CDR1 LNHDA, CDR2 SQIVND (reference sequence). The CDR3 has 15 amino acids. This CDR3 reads CASTKTPRGLETQYF. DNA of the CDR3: TGTGCCAGTACCAAAACGCCCAGGGGCCTTGAGACCCAGTACTTC. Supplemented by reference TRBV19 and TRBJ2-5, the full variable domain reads DGGITQSPKYLFRKEGQNVTLSCEQNLNHDAMYWYRQDPGQGLRLIYYSQIVNDFQKGDIAEGYSVSREKKESFPLTVTSAQKNPTAFYLCASTKTPRGLETQYFGPGTRLLVL.

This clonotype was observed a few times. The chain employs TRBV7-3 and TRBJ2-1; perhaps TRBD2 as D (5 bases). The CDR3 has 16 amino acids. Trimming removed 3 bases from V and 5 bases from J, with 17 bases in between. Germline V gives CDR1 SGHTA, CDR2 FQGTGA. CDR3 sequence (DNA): TGTGCCAGCAGCTTGCTCCCGACTAATATTGACAATGAGCAGTTCTTC. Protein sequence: CASSLLPTNIDNEQFF.

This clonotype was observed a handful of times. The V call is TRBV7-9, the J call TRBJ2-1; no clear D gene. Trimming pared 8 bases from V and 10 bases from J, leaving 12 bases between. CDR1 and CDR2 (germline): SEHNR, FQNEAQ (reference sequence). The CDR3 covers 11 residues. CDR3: CASSRLPEQFF. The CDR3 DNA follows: TGTGCCAGCTCGCGCCTACCAGAGCAGTTCTTC.

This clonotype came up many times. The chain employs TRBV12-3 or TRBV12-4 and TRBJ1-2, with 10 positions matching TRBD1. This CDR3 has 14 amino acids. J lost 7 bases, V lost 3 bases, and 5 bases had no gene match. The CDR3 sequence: CASSFGDRGLGYTF. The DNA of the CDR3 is TGTGCCAGCAGTTTTGGTGACAGGGGGCTTGGCTACACCTTC.

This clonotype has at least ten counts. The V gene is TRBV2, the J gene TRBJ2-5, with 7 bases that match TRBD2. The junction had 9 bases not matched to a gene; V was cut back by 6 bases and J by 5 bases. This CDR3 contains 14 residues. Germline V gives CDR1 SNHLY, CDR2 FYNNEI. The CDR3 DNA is TGTGCCAGCAGGGCGGGGGTTCCGGGGGAGACCCAGTACTTC. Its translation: CASRAGVPGETQYF.

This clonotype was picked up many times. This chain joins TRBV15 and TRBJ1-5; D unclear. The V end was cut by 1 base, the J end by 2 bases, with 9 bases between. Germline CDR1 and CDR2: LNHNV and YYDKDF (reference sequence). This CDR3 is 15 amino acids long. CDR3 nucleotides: TGTGCCACCAGCAGAGGGCAACTGCGCAATCAGCCCCAGCATTTT. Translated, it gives CATSRGQLRNQPQHF. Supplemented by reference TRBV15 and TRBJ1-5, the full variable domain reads DAMVIQNPRYQVTQFGKPVTLSCSQTLNHNVMYWYQQKSSQAPKLLFHYYDKDFNNEADTPDNFQSRRPNTSFCFLDIRSPGLGDTAMYLCATSRGQLRNQPQHFGDGTRLSIL.

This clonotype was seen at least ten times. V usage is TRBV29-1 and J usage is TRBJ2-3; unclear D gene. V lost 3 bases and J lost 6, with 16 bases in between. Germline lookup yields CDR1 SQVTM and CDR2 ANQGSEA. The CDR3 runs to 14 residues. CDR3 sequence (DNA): TGCAGCGTTGAGTGGCTAGAATTGAGGGATACGCAGTATTTT. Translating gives CSVEWLELRDTQYF.

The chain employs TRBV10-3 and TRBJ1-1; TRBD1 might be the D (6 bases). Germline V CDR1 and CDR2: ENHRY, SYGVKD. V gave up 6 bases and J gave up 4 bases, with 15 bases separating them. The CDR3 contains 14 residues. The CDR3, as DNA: TGTGCCATCAGGAGACAGGTTCCCGCCACTGAAGCTTTCTTT. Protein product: CAIRRQVPATEAFF.

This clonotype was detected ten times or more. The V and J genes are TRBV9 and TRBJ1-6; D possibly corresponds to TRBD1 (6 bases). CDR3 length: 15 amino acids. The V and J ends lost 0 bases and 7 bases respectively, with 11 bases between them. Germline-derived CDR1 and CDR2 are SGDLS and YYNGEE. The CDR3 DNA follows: TGTGCCAGCAGCGTAGAGGGGGTGGCAAATTCACCCCTCCACTTT. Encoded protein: CASSVEGVANSPLHF.

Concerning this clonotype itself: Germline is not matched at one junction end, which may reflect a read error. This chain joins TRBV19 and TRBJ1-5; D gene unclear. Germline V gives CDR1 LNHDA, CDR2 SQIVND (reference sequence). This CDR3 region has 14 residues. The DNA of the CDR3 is TGTGCCAGCAGTTACACGAGTAGCAATCCGCCCCAGCATTTT. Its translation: CASSYTSSNPPQHF.

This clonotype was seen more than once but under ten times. CDR3 coding DNA: TGTGCCAGCAGCTTAATGGGCCAGGCAGAAGAAAAACTGTTTTTT. Its translation: CASSLMGQAEEKLFF. The chain employs TRBV7-2 and TRBJ1-4, with unresolved D. CDR1 and CDR2 from the germline V gene are SGHTA and FQGNSA. The CDR3 extends over 15 amino acids. The V end was cut by 2 bases, the J end by 8 bases, with 15 bases between.

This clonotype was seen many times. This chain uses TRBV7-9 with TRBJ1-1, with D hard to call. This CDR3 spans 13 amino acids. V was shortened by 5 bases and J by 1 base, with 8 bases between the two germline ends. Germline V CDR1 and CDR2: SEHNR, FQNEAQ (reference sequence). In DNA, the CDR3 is TGTGCCAGCAGCCCGGAGTGGAACACTGAAGCTTTCTTT. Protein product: CASSPEWNTEAFF.

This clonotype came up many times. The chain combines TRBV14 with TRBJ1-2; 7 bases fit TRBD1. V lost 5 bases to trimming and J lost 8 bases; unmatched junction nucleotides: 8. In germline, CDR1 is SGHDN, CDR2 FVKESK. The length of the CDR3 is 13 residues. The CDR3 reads CASSFQGVEGYTF. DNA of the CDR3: TGTGCCAGCAGCTTCCAGGGGGTGGAGGGCTACACCTTC.

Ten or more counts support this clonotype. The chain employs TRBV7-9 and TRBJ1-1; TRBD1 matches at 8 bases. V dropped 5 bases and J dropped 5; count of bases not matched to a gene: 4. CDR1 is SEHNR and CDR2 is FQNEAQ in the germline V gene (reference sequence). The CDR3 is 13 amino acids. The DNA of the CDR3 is TGTGCCAGCAGCCCTCGACAGGGGACTGAAGCTTTCTTT. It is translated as CASSPRQGTEAFF.

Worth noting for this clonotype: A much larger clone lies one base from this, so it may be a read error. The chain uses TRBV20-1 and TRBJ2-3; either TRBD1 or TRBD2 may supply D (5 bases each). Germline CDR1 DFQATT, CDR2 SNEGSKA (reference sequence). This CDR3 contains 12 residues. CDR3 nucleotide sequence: TGCAGTGCTAGCGGGGCCACAGATATGCAGTATTTT. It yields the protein CSASGATDMQYF.

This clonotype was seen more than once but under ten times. The CDR3 sequence is CASSLRATNTGELFF. Written as DNA, the CDR3 is TGTGCCAGCAGCTTAAGGGCCACAAACACCGGGGAGCTGTTTTTT. The J gene is TRBJ2-2, the V gene TRBV7-9; D is uncertain. This CDR3 is 15 amino acids long. Trimming shortened V by 2 bases and J by 2 bases, and 9 bases separated the two germline ends. Per germline, CDR1 SEHNR and CDR2 FQNEAQ (reference sequence). Combining the CDR3 with reference TRBV7-9 and TRBJ2-2 gives the whole variable domain DTGVSQNPRHKITKRGQNVTFRCDPISEHNRLYWYRQTLGQGPEFLTYFQNEAQLEKSRLLSDRFSAERPKGSFSTLEIQRTEQGDSAMYLCASSLRATNTGELFFGEGSRLTVL.

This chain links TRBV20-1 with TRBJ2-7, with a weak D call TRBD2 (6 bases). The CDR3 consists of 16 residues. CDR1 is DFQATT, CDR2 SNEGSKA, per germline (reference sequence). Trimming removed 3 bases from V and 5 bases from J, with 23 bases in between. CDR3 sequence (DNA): TGCAGTGCTAGGGACCCCGAGGCGGGACCAGCAGACGAGCAGTACTTC. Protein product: CSARDPEAGPADEQYF.

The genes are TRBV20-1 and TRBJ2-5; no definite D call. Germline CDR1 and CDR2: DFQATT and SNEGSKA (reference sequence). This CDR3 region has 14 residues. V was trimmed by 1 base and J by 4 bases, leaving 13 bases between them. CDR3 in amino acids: CSARGRQLAETQYF. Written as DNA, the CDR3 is TGCAGTGCTAGAGGCCGACAATTAGCAGAGACCCAGTACTTC.

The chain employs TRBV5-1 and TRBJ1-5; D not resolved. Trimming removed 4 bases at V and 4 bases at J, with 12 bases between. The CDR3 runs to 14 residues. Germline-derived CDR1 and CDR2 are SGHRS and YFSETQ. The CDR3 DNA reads TGCGCCAGCAGCGGAGGCCTGGATAATCAGCCCCAGCATTTT. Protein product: CASSGGLDNQPQHF.

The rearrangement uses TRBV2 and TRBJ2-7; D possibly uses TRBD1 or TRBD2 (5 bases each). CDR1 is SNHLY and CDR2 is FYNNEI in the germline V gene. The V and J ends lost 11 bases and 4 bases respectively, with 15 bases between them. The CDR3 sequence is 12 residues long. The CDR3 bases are TGTGCCGGCCTGGGGGAACGGTACGAGCAGTACTTC. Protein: CAGLGERYEQYF.

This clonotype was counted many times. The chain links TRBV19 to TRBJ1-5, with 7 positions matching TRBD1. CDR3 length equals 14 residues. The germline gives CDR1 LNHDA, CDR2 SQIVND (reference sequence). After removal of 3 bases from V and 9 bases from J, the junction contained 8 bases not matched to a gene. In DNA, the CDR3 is TGTGCCAGTAGTATCGACAACAGGGGCACGCCCCAGCATTTT. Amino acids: CASSIDNRGTPQHF.

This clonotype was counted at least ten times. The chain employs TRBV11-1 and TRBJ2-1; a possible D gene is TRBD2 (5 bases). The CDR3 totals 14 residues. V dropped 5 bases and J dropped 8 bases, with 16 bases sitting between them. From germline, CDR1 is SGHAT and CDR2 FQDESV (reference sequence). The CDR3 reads CASSISGLKHEQFF. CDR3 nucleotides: TGTGCCAGCAGCATATCCGGACTGAAGCATGAGCAGTTCTTC.

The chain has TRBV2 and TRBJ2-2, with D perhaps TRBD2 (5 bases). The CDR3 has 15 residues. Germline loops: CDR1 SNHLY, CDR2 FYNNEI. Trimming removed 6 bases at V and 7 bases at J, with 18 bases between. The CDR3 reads CASSRDFVAGGELFF. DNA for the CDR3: TGTGCCAGCAGCCGAGACTTCGTGGCGGGCGGGGAGCTGTTTTTT.

CDR3 loop: CASSSSRGFEHYGYTF. For the CDR3, the DNA is TGTGCCAGCAGCTCAAGCAGGGGCTTTGAACACTATGGCTACACCTTC. The V and J genes are TRBV13 and TRBJ1-2; a weak D match, TRBD1 (6 bases). CDR3 length equals 16 residues. V was trimmed by 4 bases and J by 3 bases, leaving 18 bases between them. Germline loops: CDR1 PRHDT, CDR2 FYEKMQ (reference sequence).

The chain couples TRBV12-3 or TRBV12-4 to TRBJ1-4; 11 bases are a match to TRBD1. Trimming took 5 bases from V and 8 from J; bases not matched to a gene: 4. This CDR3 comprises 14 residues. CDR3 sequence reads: CASSKDRGLEKLFF. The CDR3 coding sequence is TGTGCCAGCAGTAAGGACAGGGGGCTGGAAAAACTGTTTTTT.

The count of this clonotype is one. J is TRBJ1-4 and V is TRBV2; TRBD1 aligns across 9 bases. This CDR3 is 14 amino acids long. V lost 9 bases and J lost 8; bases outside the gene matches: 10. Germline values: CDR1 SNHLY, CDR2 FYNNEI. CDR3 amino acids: CARGTTGTGEKLFF. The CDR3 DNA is TGTGCCAGAGGGACCACCGGGACAGGGGAAAAACTGTTTTTT.